This T cell receptor beta chain came from a study of blood T cells in healthy people across ages. Study-level results: Older individuals had lower TCR beta diversity per million T cells (the decline was roughly linear). More naive CD4+ cells and higher diversity marked long-lived donors relative to aged donors. CMV infection status of these donors was not known. Naive and antigen-experienced cells could not be conclusively compared, given unsorted PBMCs.

This clonotype has a handful of counts. Antigen unknown. A second about 7 to 11 cycle PCR used barcoded and J-beta primers. One entry per CDR3 protein results from TCRdb running MiXCR on the 5' RACE reads. The sample comprises 980,000 or so distinct CDR3 sequences, under 50% of which are singletons, and around 15% rests with the top ten. The CDR3 has 16 amino acids. CDR1 and CDR2 (germline): SGHVS, FQNEAQ. V was clipped by 1 base and J by 1 base, with 11 bases between them. The sequence derives from a young man in good health. Material: blood. The chain recombines TRBV7-8 with TRBJ1-5, with no clear D. The CDR3 region has the DNA TGTGCCAGCAGCTTAGGACAACAACTAAGCAATCAGCCCCAGCATTTT. Its protein is CASSLGQQLSNQPQHF.